This T cell receptor (beta chain) stems from a study of T cells in tuberculosis. Germline CDR1 and CDR2: SGHTA and FQGTGA. V was cut by 5 bases and J by 5 bases, with 15 bases left in between. CDR3 length: 15 amino acids. Method: immunoSEQ multiplex PCR; TCRdb's copy keeps in-frame clones and lacks some. The table includes 5,000 to 5,500 clones, around 98% detected once. Time point meaning: new active TB diagnosis, blood taken before or within 7 days of starting treatment. The source is an adult with tuberculosis. The gene calls are TRBV7-3 and TRBJ2-2; D perhaps matches TRBD2 (6 bases). The sequencing used PBMCs, collected at tuberculosis diagnosis. The CDR3 DNA is TGTGCCAGCAGCCCCGGGGGATCATCAACCGGGGAGCTGTTTTTT. Amino acids: CASSPGGSSTGELFF.